The entry below gives a single T cell receptor beta chain sequence along with its context. Antigen specificity is unknown. This specimen belongs to a study of PD-1 blockade in mismatch repair-deficient tumors. Study as a whole: Patients had eleven to twelve mismatch repair-deficient cancer types and were previously treated and progressing. Notes on the study in general: Tumor-resident clones, often undetectable pretreatment in blood, expanded then contracted after pembrolizumab.

Sequenced by immunoSEQ multiplex PCR; TCRdb stores in-frame clones only, minus some. The sample holds tens of thousands of clones, approximately 81% seen once. All patients were mismatch repair deficient, assessed by either PCR or immunohistochemistry. TCR sequencing covered a few patients who responded to pembrolizumab. The input for sequencing was peripheral blood, taken 44 weeks after starting pembrolizumab. This sequence was found in an adult with mismatch repair-deficient cancer.

CDR3 in DNA: TGTGCCAGCAGTACGGGGGACAGGGCCTACGAGCAGTACTTC. Protein: CASSTGDRAYEQYF. The gene calls are TRBV6-6 and TRBJ2-7; 9 nucleotides line up with TRBD1. With 5 bases clipped from V and 2 bases from J, the junction kept 4 bases outside the gene matches. The CDR3 is made up of 14 amino acids. Germline V CDR1 and CDR2: MNHNY, SVGAGI (reference sequence).